A selection of T cell receptor beta chains follows, all from one sample in a study of CD8+ T cells in alopecia areata. TCRdb's copy holds only in-frame clones and misses some; the assay was immunoSEQ multiplex PCR. Among 110,000 to 150,000 clones listed, around half were seen once. The source was CD8+ T cells sorted from blood, collected at week 4, from a patient treated with tofacitinib. The source of these receptors is a human donor with alopecia areata. Each CDR3 is given with its conserved first and last residue. D genes are given only for firm matches. The size of a clone is reported for some rows only, either as once, few or many, or as a class for expanded clones.

J	D	size	V	CDR3	DNA
TRBJ2-7	.	.	TRBV19	CASSLAPSGEQYF	TGTGCCAGTAGTTTAGCCCCAAGTGGGGAGCAGTACTTC
TRBJ2-1	.	few	TRBV4-1	CASSHPTGPGPEQFF	TGCGCCAGCAGCCATCCCACTGGCCCGGGTCCTGAGCAGTTCTTC
TRBJ1-1	.	.	TRBV6-5	CASSYSRGWGEAFF	TGTGCCAGCAGTTACTCGAGGGGATGGGGAGAAGCTTTCTTT
TRBJ2-3	TRBD2	few	TRBV29-1	CSVEGTSGGITDTQYF	TGCAGCGTTGAAGGGACTAGCGGGGGGATCACAGATACGCAGTATTTT
TRBJ1-2	.	.	TRBV6-5	CASSPQGFGYTF	TGTGCCAGCAGTCCCCAGGGATTTGGCTACACCTTC
TRBJ2-1	.	.	TRBV15	CATTAWWGTPGQEQFF	TGTGCCACCACGGCCTGGTGGGGGACTCCAGGTCAGGAGCAGTTCTTC
TRBJ2-7	TRBD1	few	TRBV11-2	CASSVGTGYEQYF	TGTGCCAGCAGCGTCGGGACAGGATACGAGCAGTACTTC
TRBJ1-6	.	.	TRBV6-5	CASSYSEGEGWPPLHF	TGTGCCAGCAGTTACTCGGAGGGCGAGGGTTGGCCACCCCTCCACTTT
TRBJ2-7	.	.	TRBV6-6	CASSTNPRGATYEQYF	TGTGCCAGCAGTACCAACCCCCGGGGGGCAACCTACGAGCAGTACTTC
TRBJ2-1	.	.	TRBV30	CAWSRASSYNEQFF	TGTGCCTGGAGTAGGGCTAGCTCCTACAATGAGCAGTTCTTC
TRBJ1-2	.	few	TRBV6-5	CASSYGETARNYGYTF	TGTGCCAGCAGTTACGGTGAGACGGCTAGAAACTATGGCTACACCTTC
TRBJ2-2	.	.	TRBV29-1	CSVIEITGELFF	TGCAGCGTTATAGAGATTACCGGGGAGCTGTTTTTT
TRBJ1-2	.	.	TRBV9	CASSVGGYGYTF	TGTGCCAGCAGCGTGGGAGGCTATGGCTACACCTTC
TRBJ2-4	.	.	TRBV7-8	CASSLRGAGFLAKNIQYF	TGTGCCAGCAGCTTAAGGGGGGCGGGGTTCCTAGCCAAAAACATTCAGTACTTC
TRBJ1-1	.	.	TRBV13	CASSLGRGTEAFF	TGTGCCAGCAGCTTAGGGAGGGGGACTGAAGCTTTCTTT
TRBJ1-1	TRBD1	.	TRBV7-8	CASSPRTGPLTEAFF	TGTGCCAGCAGCCCGAGGACAGGGCCGTTAACTGAAGCTTTCTTT
TRBJ1-2	TRBD1	.	TRBV5-6	CASSLEGGRGVFGYTF	TGTGCCAGCAGCTTGGAAGGGGGCAGGGGCGTCTTCGGCTACACCTTC
TRBJ2-7	.	.	TRBV5-6	CASSLGGKYEQYF	TGTGCCAGCAGCTTGGGTGGGAAATACGAGCAGTACTTC
TRBJ1-6	.	.	TRBV4-2	CASSLSRDDSSPLHF	TGTGCCAGCAGCCTGAGCAGGGATGATTCCTCACCCCTCCACTTT
TRBJ1-1	.	once	TRBV7-8	CASSFPLEAKNTEAFF	TGTGCCAGCAGCTTCCCCCTAGAGGCCAAGAACACTGAAGCTTTCTTT
TRBJ2-2	.	.	TRBV30	CAWRGRSTGELFF	TGTGCCTGGAGGGGACGGTCGACCGGGGAGCTGTTTTTT